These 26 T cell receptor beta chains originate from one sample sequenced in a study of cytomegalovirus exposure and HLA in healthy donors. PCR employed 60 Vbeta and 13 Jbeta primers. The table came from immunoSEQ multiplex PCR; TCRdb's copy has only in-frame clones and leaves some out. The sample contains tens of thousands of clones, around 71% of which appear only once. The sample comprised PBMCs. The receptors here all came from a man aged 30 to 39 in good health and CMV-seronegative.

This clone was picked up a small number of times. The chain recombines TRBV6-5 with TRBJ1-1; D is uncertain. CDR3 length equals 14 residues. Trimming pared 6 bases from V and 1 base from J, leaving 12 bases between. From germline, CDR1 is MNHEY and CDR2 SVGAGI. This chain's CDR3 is CASSQTRRNTEAFF. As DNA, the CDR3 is TGTGCCAGCAGCCAGACGCGGAGGAACACTGAAGCTTTCTTT.

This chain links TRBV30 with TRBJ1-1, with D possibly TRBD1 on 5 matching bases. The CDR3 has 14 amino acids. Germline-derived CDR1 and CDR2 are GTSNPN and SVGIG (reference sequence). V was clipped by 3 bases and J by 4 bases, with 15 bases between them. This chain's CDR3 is CAWRAQGPFTEAFF. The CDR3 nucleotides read TGTGCCTGGAGGGCTCAGGGTCCTTTCACTGAAGCTTTCTTT.

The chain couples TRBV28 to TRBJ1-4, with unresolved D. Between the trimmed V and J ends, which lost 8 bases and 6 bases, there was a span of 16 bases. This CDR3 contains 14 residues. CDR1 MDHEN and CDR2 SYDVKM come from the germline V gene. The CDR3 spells CASLGSSGDEKLFF. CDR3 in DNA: TGTGCCAGCCTCGGGAGTAGCGGCGATGAAAAACTGTTTTTT.

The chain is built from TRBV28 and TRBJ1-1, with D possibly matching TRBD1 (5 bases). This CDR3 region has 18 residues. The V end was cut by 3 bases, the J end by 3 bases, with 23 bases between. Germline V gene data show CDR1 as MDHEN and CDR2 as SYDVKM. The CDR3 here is CASSFSLRMDTLYTEAFF. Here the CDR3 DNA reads TGTGCCAGCAGTTTCTCGTTGCGTATGGACACATTATACACTGAAGCTTTCTTT.

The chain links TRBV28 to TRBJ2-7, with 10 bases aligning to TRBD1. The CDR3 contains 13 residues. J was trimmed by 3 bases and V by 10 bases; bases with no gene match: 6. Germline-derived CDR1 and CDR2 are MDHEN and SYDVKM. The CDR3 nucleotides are TGTGCCATCGGGACAGGGGATAACTACGAGCAGTACTTC. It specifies CAIGTGDNYEQYF.

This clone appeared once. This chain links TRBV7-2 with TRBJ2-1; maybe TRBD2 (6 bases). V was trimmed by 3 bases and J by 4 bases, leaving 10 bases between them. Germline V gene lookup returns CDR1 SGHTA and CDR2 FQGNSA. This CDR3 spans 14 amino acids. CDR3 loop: CASSFGSGYNEQFF. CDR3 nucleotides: TGTGCCAGCAGCTTCGGTAGCGGATACAATGAGCAGTTCTTC.

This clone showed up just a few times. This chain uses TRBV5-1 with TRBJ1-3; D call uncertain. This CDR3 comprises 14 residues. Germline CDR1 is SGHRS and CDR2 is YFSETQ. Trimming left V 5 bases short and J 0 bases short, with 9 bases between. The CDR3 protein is CASRPSSSGNTIYF. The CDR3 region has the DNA TGCGCCAGCAGACCCTCGAGCTCTGGAAACACCATATATTTT.

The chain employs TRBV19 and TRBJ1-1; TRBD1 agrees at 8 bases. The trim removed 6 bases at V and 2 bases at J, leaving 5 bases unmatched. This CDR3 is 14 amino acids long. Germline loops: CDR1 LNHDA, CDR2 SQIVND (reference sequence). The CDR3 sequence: CASSRGQANTEAFF. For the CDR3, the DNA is TGTGCCAGTAGCAGGGGACAGGCCAACACTGAAGCTTTCTTT.

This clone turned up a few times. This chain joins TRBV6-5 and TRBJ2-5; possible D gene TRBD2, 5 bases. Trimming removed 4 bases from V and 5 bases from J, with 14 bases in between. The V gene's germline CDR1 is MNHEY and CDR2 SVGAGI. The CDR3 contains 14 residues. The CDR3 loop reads CASSSSLELETQYF. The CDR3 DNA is TGTGCCAGCAGTTCCTCACTAGAGCTGGAGACCCAGTACTTC.

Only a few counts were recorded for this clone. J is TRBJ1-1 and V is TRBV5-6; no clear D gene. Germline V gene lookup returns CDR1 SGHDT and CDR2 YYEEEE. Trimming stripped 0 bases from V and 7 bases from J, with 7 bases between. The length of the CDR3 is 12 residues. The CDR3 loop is CASSLVAGEAFF. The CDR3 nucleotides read TGTGCCAGCAGCTTGGTTGCCGGTGAAGCTTTCTTT.

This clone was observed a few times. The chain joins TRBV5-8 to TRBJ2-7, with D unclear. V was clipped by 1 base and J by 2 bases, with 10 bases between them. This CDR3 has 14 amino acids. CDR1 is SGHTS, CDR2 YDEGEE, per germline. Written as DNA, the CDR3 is TGTGCCAGCAGCTTGTTAATCTTTCCCTACGAGCAGTACTTC. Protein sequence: CASSLLIFPYEQYF.

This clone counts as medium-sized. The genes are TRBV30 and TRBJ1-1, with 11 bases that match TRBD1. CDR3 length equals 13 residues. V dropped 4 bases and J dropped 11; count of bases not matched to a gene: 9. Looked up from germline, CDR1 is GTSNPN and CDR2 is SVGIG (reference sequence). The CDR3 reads CAWTLGTGGNAFF. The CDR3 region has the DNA TGTGCCTGGACCCTAGGGACAGGGGGAAATGCTTTCTTT.

The CDR3 nucleotides are TGTGCCAGCAGCCCGTCCACGGGGTGGAACTACACCTTC. Translation: CASSPSTGWNYTF. The chain combines TRBV7-8 with TRBJ1-2; D gene ambiguous. Trimming stripped 5 bases from V and 10 bases from J, with 17 bases between. This CDR3 region has 13 residues. Germline V gene data show CDR1 as SGHVS and CDR2 as FQNEAQ.

In nucleotides, the CDR3 is TGTGCCTGGAGTGGTGGACAGGGTCCGCAGCCCCAGCATTTT. This encodes CAWSGGQGPQPQHF. The V call is TRBV30, the J call TRBJ1-5, with 8 bases identical to TRBD1. The CDR3 extends over 14 amino acids. The germline V gene encodes CDR1 GTSNPN and CDR2 SVGIG (reference sequence). V dropped 1 base and J dropped 7; count of bases not matched to a gene: 6.

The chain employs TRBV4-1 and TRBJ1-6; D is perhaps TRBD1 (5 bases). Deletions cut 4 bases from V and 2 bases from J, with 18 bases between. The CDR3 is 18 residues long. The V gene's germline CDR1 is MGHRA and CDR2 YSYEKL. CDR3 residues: CASSPHAGGLTYNSPLHF. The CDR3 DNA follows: TGCGCCAGCAGCCCACATGCCGGGGGTCTGACCTATAATTCACCCCTCCACTTT.

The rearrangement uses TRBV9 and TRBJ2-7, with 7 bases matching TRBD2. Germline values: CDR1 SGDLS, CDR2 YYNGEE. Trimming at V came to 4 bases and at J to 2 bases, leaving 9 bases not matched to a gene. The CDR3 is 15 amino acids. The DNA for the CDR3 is TGTGCCAGCAGCCCTCGGACTAGTGTCACCTACGAGCAGTACTTC. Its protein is CASSPRTSVTYEQYF.

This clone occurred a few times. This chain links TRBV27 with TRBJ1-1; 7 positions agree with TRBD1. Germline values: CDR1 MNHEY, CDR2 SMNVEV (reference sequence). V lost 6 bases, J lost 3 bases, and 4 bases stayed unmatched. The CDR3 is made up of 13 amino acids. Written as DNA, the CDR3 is TGTGCCAGCAGATCACAGGGGTACACTGAAGCTTTCTTT. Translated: CASRSQGYTEAFF.

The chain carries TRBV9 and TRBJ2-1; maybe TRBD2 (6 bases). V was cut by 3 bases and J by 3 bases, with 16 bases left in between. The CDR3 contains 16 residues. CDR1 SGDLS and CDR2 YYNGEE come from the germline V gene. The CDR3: CASSGPGGDHYNEQFF. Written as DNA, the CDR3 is TGTGCCAGCAGCGGCCCCGGCGGGGATCACTACAATGAGCAGTTCTTC.

The CDR3 bases are TGTGCCATCAGTGAGTCCCCAGGGAACTTCATGAACACTGAAGCTTTCTTT. It is translated as CAISESPGNFMNTEAFF. The chain carries TRBV10-3 and TRBJ1-1, with D tentatively TRBD1 (5 bases). The CDR3 loop spans 17 amino acids. V shed 0 bases and J shed 0 bases, with 14 bases lying between them. CDR1 and CDR2 (germline): ENHRY, SYGVKD.

DNA of the CDR3: TGTGCCAGCAGCGCGCGTCTTGGGTTCGGGAATGAGCAGTTCTTC. Its protein is CASSARLGFGNEQFF. The V call is TRBV5-6, the J call TRBJ2-1; no firm D call. The ends were cut back, 4 bases at V and 7 bases at J, with 18 bases in the middle. The CDR3 extends over 15 amino acids. Germline V lookup: CDR1 SGHDT, CDR2 YYEEEE.

The CDR3, as DNA: TGTGCCACCAGCAGACCACAGGGCCTTTCTAGGGAGACCCAGTACTTC. Amino acids: CATSRPQGLSRETQYF. The chain couples TRBV15 to TRBJ2-5, with a possible D match to TRBD1 (6 bases). Trimming removed 2 bases from V and 5 bases from J, with 18 bases in between. Per the germline V gene, CDR1 is LNHNV and CDR2 is YYDKDF (reference sequence). The CDR3 loop spans 16 amino acids.

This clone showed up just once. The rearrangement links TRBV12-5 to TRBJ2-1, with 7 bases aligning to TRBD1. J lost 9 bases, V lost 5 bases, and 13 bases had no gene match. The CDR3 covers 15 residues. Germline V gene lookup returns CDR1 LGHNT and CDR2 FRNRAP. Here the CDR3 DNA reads TGTGCTAGTGGTCCCTTAGGGGGCCTGAGTCCTGAGCAGTTCTTC. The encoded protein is CASGPLGGLSPEQFF.

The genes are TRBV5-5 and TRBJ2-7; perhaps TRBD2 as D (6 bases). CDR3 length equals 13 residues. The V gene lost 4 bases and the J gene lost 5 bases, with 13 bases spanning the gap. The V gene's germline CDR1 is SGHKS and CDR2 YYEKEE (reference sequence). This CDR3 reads CASSSGPFDEQYF. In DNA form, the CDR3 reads TGTGCCAGCAGCAGCGGGCCGTTTGACGAGCAGTACTTC. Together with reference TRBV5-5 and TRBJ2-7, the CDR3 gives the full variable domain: DAGVTQSPTHLIKTRGQQVTLRCSPISGHKSVSWYQQVLGQGPQFIFQYYEKEERGRGNFPDRFSARQFPNYSSELNVNALLLGDSALYLCASSSGPFDEQYFGPGTRLTVT.

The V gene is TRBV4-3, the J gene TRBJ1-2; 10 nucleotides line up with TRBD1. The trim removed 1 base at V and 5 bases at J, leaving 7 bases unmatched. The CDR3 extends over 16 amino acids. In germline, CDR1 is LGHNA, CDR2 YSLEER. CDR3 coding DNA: TGCGCCAGCAGCCAAGCTTTGACAGGGGGCGCGTATGGCTACACCTTC. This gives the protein CASSQALTGGAYGYTF.

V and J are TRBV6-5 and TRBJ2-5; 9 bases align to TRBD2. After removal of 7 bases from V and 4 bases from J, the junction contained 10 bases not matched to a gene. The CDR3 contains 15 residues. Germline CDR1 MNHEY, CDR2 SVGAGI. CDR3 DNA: TGTGCCAGCACGGTACTAGCGGGTTCGGGAGAGACCCAGTACTTC. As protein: CASTVLAGSGETQYF.

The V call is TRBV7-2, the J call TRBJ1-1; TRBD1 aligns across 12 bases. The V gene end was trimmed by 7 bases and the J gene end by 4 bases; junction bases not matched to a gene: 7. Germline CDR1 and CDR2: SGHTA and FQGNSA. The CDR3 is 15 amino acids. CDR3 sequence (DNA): TGTGCCAGCAAATCCGGGACAGGGGGCGGCACTGAAGCTTTCTTT. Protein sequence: CASKSGTGGGTEAFF. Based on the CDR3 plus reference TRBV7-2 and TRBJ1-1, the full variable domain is GAGVSQSPSNKVTEKGKDVELRCDPISGHTALYWYRQSLGQGLEFLIYFQGNSAPDKSGLPSDRFSAERTGGSVSTLTIQRTQQEDSAVYLCASKSGTGGGTEAFFGQGTRLTVV.